This T cell receptor beta chain came from a study of cytomegalovirus exposure and HLA in healthy donors. Germline-derived CDR1 and CDR2 are MNHEY and SVGAGI. This CDR3 has 16 amino acids. V was pared by 2 bases and J by 5 bases, with 6 bases of the junction left unmatched. Healthy bone marrow donors formed the donor group. The PCR contained 60 Vbeta and 13 Jbeta primers. Authors' analysis steps: An analysis that came later counted 60 million to 80 million unique TCR beta chains, approximately 12 million shared. The assay was immunoSEQ multiplex PCR, and TCRdb's table has in-frame clones only and misses some. Clone size and V and J calls were adopted from that table, with D and trimming inferred from the DNA. The sample has about 160,000 clones; roughly 80% are singletons.

The sequencing input was PBMCs. This TCR came from a woman aged 40 to 50 in good health and CMV-seronegative. V usage is TRBV6-5 and J usage is TRBJ1-6; TRBD1 aligns across 7 bases. CDR3 in amino acids: CASSYRFQGDNSPLHF. CDR3 coding DNA: TGTGCCAGCAGTTACAGATTCCAGGGGGATAATTCACCCCTCCACTTT.